These 5 T cell receptor beta chains were sequenced from one sample in a study. TCRdb called the 5' RACE reads again in MiXCR, with one record for every CDR3 protein. The sample records tens of thousands of distinct CDR3 sequences, 15% to 20% being singletons. The sample taken for sequencing was naive CD4+ T cells sorted from a lymph node. The subset denotes: naive CD4+ T cells, CD4+CD45RA+CD25-. These receptors were obtained from a female donor with breast cancer.

This chain connects TRBV29-1 to TRBJ2-7; the D gene could be TRBD1 or TRBD2 (6 bases each). This CDR3 spans 12 amino acids. From germline, CDR1 is SQVTM and CDR2 ANQGSEA. Trimming cost V 7 bases and J 6 bases, with 16 bases left between them. The CDR3: CSAASRGGEQYF. CDR3 nucleotides: TGCAGCGCGGCCAGCAGGGGAGGCGAGCAGTACTTC.

The chain couples TRBV7-9 to TRBJ1-1; D not resolved. This CDR3 is built from 13 residues. V was cut by 3 bases and J by 4 bases, with 9 bases left in between. From germline, CDR1 is SEHNR and CDR2 FQNEAQ (reference sequence). The CDR3 sequence is CASSFQEGTEAFF. The CDR3 region has the DNA TGTGCCAGCAGCTTCCAGGAGGGCACTGAAGCTTTCTTT.

The chain links TRBV12-3 or TRBV12-4 to TRBJ2-1; 7 nucleotides align to TRBD2. The CDR3 length is 14 residues. Germline trimming cut 2 bases from V and 5 bases from J; bases unmatched to any gene: 3. The CDR3 DNA sequence: TGTGCCAGCAGTTTAAGGCGGGGGAACAATGAGCAGTTCTTC. It specifies CASSLRRGNNEQFF.

This chain connects TRBV10-3 to TRBJ2-1; D remains unclear. Germline values: CDR1 ENHRY, CDR2 SYGVKD. Trimming shortened V by 5 bases and J by 11 bases, and 13 bases separated the two germline ends. This CDR3 spans 12 amino acids. CDR3 in amino acids: CAISLAGDQQFF. The CDR3 bases are TGTGCCATCAGTTTAGCTGGCGATCAGCAGTTCTTC.

This chain joins TRBV6-6 and TRBJ1-3, with 7 bases identical to TRBD1. Germline loops: CDR1 MNHNY, CDR2 SVGAGI (reference sequence). This CDR3 contains 16 residues. Trimming cost V 10 bases and J 0 bases; bases outside gene matches: 12. CDR3 in amino acids: CAKGAGGRFSGNTIYF. The CDR3 coding sequence is TGTGCCAAGGGGGCCGGGGGACGATTCTCTGGAAACACCATATATTTT.